The 30 T cell receptor beta chains presented below share a single source sample, sequenced in a study of cytomegalovirus exposure and HLA in healthy donors. Researchers ran the PCR with 60 Vbeta and 13 Jbeta primers. Measured with immunoSEQ multiplex PCR; TCRdb has only the in-frame clones, and not every one. The listing contains some 50,000 clones. The sample consisted of PBMCs. The receptors originated from a woman aged 40 to 50 in good health and CMV-seronegative.

This chain's CDR3 is CASSHLTGSGANVLTF. CDR3 DNA sequence: TGCGCCAGCAGCCACCTGACAGGGTCTGGGGCCAACGTCCTGACTTTC. The chain recombines TRBV4-1 with TRBJ2-6; 7 bases align to TRBD1. CDR1 and CDR2 (germline): MGHRA, YSYEKL. V was pared by 3 bases and J by 1 base, with 3 bases of the junction left unmatched. The CDR3 has 16 residues.

The chain has TRBV4-2 and TRBJ2-7; no clear D gene. Between the trimmed V and J ends, which lost 0 bases and 2 bases, there was a span of 5 bases. CDR1 and CDR2 (germline): LGHNA, YNFKEQ. CDR3 length: 13 amino acids. The CDR3 coding sequence is TGTGCCAGCAGCCAAGAAGGAGCCTACGAGCAGTACTTC. It encodes CASSQEGAYEQYF.

The chain couples TRBV4-3 to TRBJ2-1; TRBD2 aligns across 11 bases. This CDR3 has 16 amino acids. Germline CDR1 is LGHNA and CDR2 is YSLEER. The ends lost 0 bases at V and 7 bases at J; junction bases unmatched: 5. The CDR3 nucleotides read TGCGCCAGCAGCCAAGACGGGCCTAGCGGGGGGAATGAGCAGTTCTTC. Translating gives CASSQDGPSGGNEQFF.

The rearrangement links TRBV7-2 to TRBJ2-7, with TRBD2 identical over 11 bases. Trimming took 5 bases from V and 6 from J; bases not matched to a gene: 9. The V gene's germline CDR1 is SGHTA and CDR2 FQGNSA. The CDR3 contains 15 residues. In nucleotides, the CDR3 is TGTGCCAGCAGCCCGCTTCTAGCGGGAGGCGGCGAGCAGTACTTC. This sequence encodes CASSPLLAGGGEQYF.

V is TRBV27 and J is TRBJ2-7; 15 nucleotides match TRBD2. Trimming took 4 bases from V and 11 from J; bases not matched to a gene: 6. Germline V gene data show CDR1 as MNHEY and CDR2 as SMNVEV (reference sequence). The CDR3 sequence is 14 residues long. CDR3 residues: CASSSGLAGGREYF. CDR3 sequence (DNA): TGTGCCAGCAGTTCCGGACTAGCGGGAGGGAGGGAGTACTTC.

This chain links TRBV18 with TRBJ2-1; TRBD2 aligns across 10 bases. The CDR3 sequence is 17 residues long. The ends lost 1 base at V and 0 bases at J; junction bases unmatched: 3. CDR1 KGHSH and CDR2 LQKENI come from the germline V gene. The CDR3: CASSPLLAGSSYNEQFF. In DNA form, the CDR3 reads TGTGCCAGCTCACCACTACTAGCGGGAAGCTCCTACAATGAGCAGTTCTTC.

The rearrangement uses TRBV6-5 and TRBJ1-6, with a possible D match to TRBD1 (6 bases). CDR3 size: 14 residues. V was trimmed by 5 bases and J by 3 bases, leaving 8 bases between them. Germline V gene data show CDR1 as MNHEY and CDR2 as SVGAGI. CDR3 protein: CASSRDNYNSPLHF. The CDR3 nucleotides are TGTGCCAGCAGTCGGGACAACTATAATTCACCCCTCCACTTT.

The chain recombines TRBV6-6 with TRBJ2-7; 9 bases are a match to TRBD2. This CDR3 is 12 amino acids long. V trimming: 6 bases; J trimming: 5 bases; junction bases outside the gene matches: 2. Germline V CDR1 and CDR2: MNHNY, SVGAGI (reference sequence). DNA of the CDR3: TGTGCCAGCAGCAGACTAGCGGACGAGCAGTACTTC. This sequence encodes CASSRLADEQYF.

This chain uses TRBV18 with TRBJ2-1; 12 bases fit TRBD2. The CDR3 is 16 amino acids. From germline, CDR1 is KGHSH and CDR2 LQKENI. V was clipped by 4 bases and J by 5 bases; unmatched bases: 6. The CDR3 DNA reads as TGTGCCAGCTCACTGCTAGCGGGAGGGTCCGACAATGAGCAGTTCTTC. Its translation is CASSLLAGGSDNEQFF.

The chain combines TRBV6-5 with TRBJ1-2; 10 bases are a match to TRBD1. The CDR3 has 14 residues. CDR1 and CDR2 from the germline V gene are MNHEY and SVGAGI. The ends lost 6 bases at V and 7 bases at J; junction bases unmatched: 8. CDR3 DNA sequence: TGTGCCAGCAGCCTAGGGACAGGGGATCTTGGCTACACCTTC. It encodes CASSLGTGDLGYTF.

The gene calls are TRBV7-2 and TRBJ2-1; TRBD1 aligns across 9 bases. The germline CDR1 and CDR2 sequences are SGHTA and FQGNSA. This CDR3 comprises 14 residues. The V gene end was trimmed by 9 bases and the J gene end by 4 bases; junction bases not matched to a gene: 7. The CDR3 reads CASARDRAYNEQFF. The CDR3 DNA reads as TGTGCCAGTGCTCGGGACAGGGCTTACAATGAGCAGTTCTTC.

This sequence joins TRBV15 and TRBJ2-4, with TRBD1 matching 9 bases. J gave up 8 bases and V 0 bases, and 5 bases lay outside the gene matches. The CDR3 is made up of 15 amino acids. Germline CDR1 reads LNHNV; CDR2 reads YYDKDF (reference sequence). The CDR3 DNA reads as TGTGCCACCAGCAGAGACCGGGACAGGGTCCACATTCAGTACTTC. This translates into CATSRDRDRVHIQYF.

The chain has TRBV28 and TRBJ1-5; D gene unclear. This CDR3 contains 14 residues. Germline values: CDR1 MDHEN, CDR2 SYDVKM. V was clipped by 3 bases and J by 1 base, with 7 bases between them. This chain's CDR3 is CASSFPLSNQPQHF. CDR3 DNA sequence: TGTGCCAGCAGTTTTCCGTTGAGCAATCAGCCCCAGCATTTT. The entire variable domain, with the rest obtained from reference TRBV28 and TRBJ1-5, is as follows: DVKVTQSSRYLVKRTGEKVFLECVQDMDHENMFWYRQDPGLGLRLIYFSYDVKMKEKGDIPEGYSVSREKKERFSLILESASTNQTSMYLCASSFPLSNQPQHFGDGTRLSIL.

The chain is built from TRBV9 and TRBJ2-1, with D maybe TRBD2 (6 bases). CDR3 length: 14 residues. V was cut by 0 bases and J by 5 bases, with 9 bases left in between. Germline V gene lookup returns CDR1 SGDLS and CDR2 YYNGEE. CDR3 amino acids: CASSVDSGNNEQFF. The CDR3 bases are TGTGCCAGCAGCGTAGATAGCGGAAACAATGAGCAGTTCTTC.

The chain has TRBV7-2 and TRBJ2-5, with 7 bases aligning to TRBD2. The CDR3 spans 15 residues. Germline lookup yields CDR1 SGHTA and CDR2 FQGNSA. After removal of 5 bases from V and 2 bases from J, the junction contained 8 bases not matched to a gene. For the CDR3, the DNA is TGTGCCAGCAGCCCTAGAGTGGGGGGGCAAGAGACCCAGTACTTC. Its protein product is CASSPRVGGQETQYF.

The rearrangement links TRBV7-2 to TRBJ1-1; TRBD1 matches 11 bases. After removal of 2 bases from V and 10 bases from J, the junction contained 9 bases not matched to a gene. The CDR3 totals 15 residues. CDR1 is SGHTA and CDR2 is FQGNSA in the germline V gene. The CDR3 spells CASSLSVAGTGGAFF. CDR3 coding DNA: TGTGCCAGCAGCTTATCGGTGGCCGGGACAGGGGGAGCTTTCTTT.

The chain recombines TRBV20-1 with TRBJ2-7, with TRBD1 as a possible D gene (6 bases). The germline gives CDR1 DFQATT, CDR2 SNEGSKA (reference sequence). Trimming took off 6 bases at V and 5 bases at J, with 11 bases between the two ends. The CDR3 contains 11 residues. Written as DNA, the CDR3 is TGCAGTGCCCAGAGACAGGACGAGCAGTACTTC. Amino acid sequence: CSAQRQDEQYF.

The V gene is TRBV30, the J gene TRBJ1-5; D possibly corresponds to TRBD1 (6 bases). Germline V gives CDR1 GTSNPN, CDR2 SVGIG (reference sequence). The CDR3 covers 13 residues. V lost 3 bases, J lost 3 bases, and 9 bases lay in between. The CDR3 sequence: CAWRTGPNQPQHF. The DNA for the CDR3 is TGTGCCTGGAGGACAGGACCCAATCAGCCCCAGCATTTT.

This chain links TRBV29-1 with TRBJ2-7; D possibly corresponds to TRBD1 (6 bases). V lost 3 bases and J 2 bases, leaving 14 bases between the germline ends. In germline, CDR1 is SQVTM, CDR2 ANQGSEA. This CDR3 region has 14 residues. This CDR3 is CSVEKQGKTYEQYF. CDR3 nucleotides: TGCAGCGTTGAGAAGCAGGGGAAAACCTACGAGCAGTACTTC.

V is TRBV28 and J is TRBJ1-5, with 10 positions matching TRBD1. This CDR3 is built from 15 residues. From germline, CDR1 is MDHEN and CDR2 SYDVKM. V gave up 6 bases and J gave up 6 bases; unmatched junction bases: 8. The CDR3 DNA is TGTGCCAGCAGCTCCGGGACAGGGGTTGGTCAGCCCCAGCATTTT. It is translated as CASSSGTGVGQPQHF.

J is TRBJ1-1 and V is TRBV12-5; 9 bases fit TRBD1. The CDR3 has 16 residues. V lost 1 base and J lost 4; bases outside the gene matches: 7. Germline V CDR1 and CDR2: LGHNT, FRNRAP. CDR3 bases: TGTGCTAGTGGTTTGGACATGGACAGGGGTTTCACTGAAGCTTTCTTT. Translated, it gives CASGLDMDRGFTEAFF.

The chain employs TRBV19 and TRBJ2-1; 11 nucleotides line up with TRBD2. Germline V gene lookup returns CDR1 LNHDA and CDR2 SQIVND (reference sequence). CDR3 length: 16 residues. V was pared by 1 base and J by 10 bases, with 9 bases of the junction left unmatched. CDR3 in DNA: TGTGCCAGTAGTATAGGGCTAGCGGGGGGTTTGAGGGAGCAGTTCTTC. It is translated as CASSIGLAGGLREQFF.

V gene TRBV28 combines with J gene TRBJ2-1, with TRBD1 matching 7 bases. Germline CDR1 is MDHEN and CDR2 is SYDVKM. The CDR3 spans 13 residues. The junction had 9 bases not matched to a gene; V was cut back by 8 bases and J by 8 bases. CDR3 coding DNA: TGTGCCAGCTCCCTGTGGACAGGAGATGAGCAGTTCTTC. It yields the protein CASSLWTGDEQFF.

The V gene is TRBV13, the J gene TRBJ1-1; D ambiguous. There are 13 residues in the CDR3. The V end was cut by 5 bases, the J end by 3 bases, with 10 bases between. Germline CDR1 PRHDT, CDR2 FYEKMQ (reference sequence). As DNA, the CDR3 is TGTGCCAGCAGCGGGTGGAGCGACACTGAAGCTTTCTTT. Its protein product is CASSGWSDTEAFF.

As regards this clone: The germline gene is not matched at one end of the junction; a read error may be the cause. The chain links TRBV7-7 to TRBJ2-7; 7 bases match TRBD2. Looked up from germline, CDR1 is SSHAT and CDR2 is FNYEAQ (reference sequence). The CDR3 is 16 amino acids. The CDR3 sequence is CASSWRLATSAYEQYF. In DNA form, the CDR3 reads TGTGCTAGCAGCTGGAGACTAGCCACCAGCGCCTACGAGCAGTACTTC. Full variable domain (outside the CDR3, taken from reference TRBV7-7 and TRBJ2-7): GAGVSQSPRYKVTKRGQDVTLRCDPISSHATLYWYQQALGQGPEFLTYFNYEAQPDKSGLPSDRFSAERPEGSISTLTIQRTEQRDSAMYRCASSWRLATSAYEQYFGPGTRLTVT.

In DNA form, the CDR3 reads TGCGCCAGCAGCCAAGATGACAGGATGACCTATGGCTACACCTTC. Its protein product is CASSQDDRMTYGYTF. The chain combines TRBV4-3 with TRBJ1-2, with D possibly being TRBD1 (6 bases). Germline V CDR1 and CDR2: LGHNA, YSLEER. Trimming took 0 bases from V and 4 from J, leaving 12 bases between them. The CDR3 is 15 residues long.

The V and J genes are TRBV30 and TRBJ2-7; TRBD2 is a possible D gene (5 bases). V was pared by 0 bases and J by 6 bases, with 12 bases between. The CDR3 has 13 residues. Germline CDR1 reads GTSNPN; CDR2 reads SVGIG (reference sequence). In DNA, the CDR3 is TGTGCCTGGAGTGTAAAACGGGGTTCCGAGCAGTACTTC. Amino acid sequence: CAWSVKRGSEQYF.

The J gene is TRBJ2-7, the V gene TRBV16; TRBD1 might be the D (5 bases). V lost 3 bases and J 1 base, leaving 10 bases between the germline ends. The CDR3 is 14 amino acids. Germline CDR1 reads KGHSY; CDR2 reads FQNENV. CDR3 bases: TGTGCCAGCAGCCATGGGGCGCTATCCTACGAGCAGTACTTC. Translating gives CASSHGALSYEQYF.

This sequence joins TRBV4-3 and TRBJ2-2; no clear D. CDR3 length: 15 residues. Germline V gene lookup returns CDR1 LGHNA and CDR2 YSLEER. The V and J ends lost 0 bases and 0 bases respectively, with 5 bases between them. The CDR3 here is CASSQERTNTGELFF. The DNA for the CDR3 is TGCGCCAGCAGCCAAGAGAGGACGAACACCGGGGAGCTGTTTTTT.

The rearrangement uses TRBV5-1 and TRBJ1-2; D is possibly TRBD1 (5 bases). The CDR3 contains 19 residues. V shed 6 bases and J shed 0 bases, with 27 bases lying between them. In germline, CDR1 is SGHRS, CDR2 YFSETQ. The CDR3, as DNA: TGCGCCAGCATTCTTCTCACGGTAGGATTGGGGCCGACTAACTATGGCTACACCTTC. Its translation: CASILLTVGLGPTNYGYTF.